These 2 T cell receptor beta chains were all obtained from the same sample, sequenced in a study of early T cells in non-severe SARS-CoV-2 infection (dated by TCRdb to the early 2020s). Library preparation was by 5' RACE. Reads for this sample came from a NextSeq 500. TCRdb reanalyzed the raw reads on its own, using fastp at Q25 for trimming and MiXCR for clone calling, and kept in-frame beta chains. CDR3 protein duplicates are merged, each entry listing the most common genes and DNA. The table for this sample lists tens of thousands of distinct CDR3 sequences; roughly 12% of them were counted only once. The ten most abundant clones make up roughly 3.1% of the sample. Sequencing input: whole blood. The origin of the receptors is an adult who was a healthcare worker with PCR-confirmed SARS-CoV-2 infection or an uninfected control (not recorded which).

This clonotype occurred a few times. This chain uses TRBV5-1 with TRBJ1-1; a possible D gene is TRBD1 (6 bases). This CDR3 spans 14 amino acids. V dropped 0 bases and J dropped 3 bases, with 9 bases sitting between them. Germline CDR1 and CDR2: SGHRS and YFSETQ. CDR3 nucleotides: TGCGCCAGCAGCTTGGCCGGGGGCCACACTGAAGCTTTCTTT. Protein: CASSLAGGHTEAFF.

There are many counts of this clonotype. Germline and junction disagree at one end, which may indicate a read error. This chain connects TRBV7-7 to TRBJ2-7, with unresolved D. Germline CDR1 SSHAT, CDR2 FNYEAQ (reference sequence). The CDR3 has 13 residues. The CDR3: CASSPRKADEQYF. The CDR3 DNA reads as TGTGCTAGCAGCCCCCGTAAAGCAGACGAGCAGTACTTC.